This T cell receptor (beta chain) was retrieved from a study of neoadjuvant anti-PD-1 for oral cavity cancer. The wider study: Patients mostly received three to four biweekly nivolumab doses at 3 mg/kg before surgery.

This CDR3 region has 13 residues. V was clipped by 5 bases and J by 6 bases, with 13 bases between them. The germline CDR1 and CDR2 sequences are MNHEY and SVGAGI. Regarding time point: after neoadjuvant nivolumab, at surgical resection. Patients were newly diagnosed with stage II-IVA oral cavity squamous cell carcinoma without prior systemic or radiation treatment. The assay was immunoSEQ multiplex PCR, and TCRdb's table has in-frame clones only and misses some. The repertoire consists of approximately 42,000 clones, with 77% occurring once and the leading ten covering about 5%. This sequence was found in a person between 40 and 80 years old with oral cavity squamous cell carcinoma. The rearrangement links TRBV6-5 to TRBJ1-2; no definite D call. The sample here was PBMCs, taken after nivolumab (anti-PD-1) treatment. The CDR3 is CASSDWTEDGYTF. DNA of the CDR3: TGTGCCAGCAGTGACTGGACTGAGGATGGCTACACCTTC.